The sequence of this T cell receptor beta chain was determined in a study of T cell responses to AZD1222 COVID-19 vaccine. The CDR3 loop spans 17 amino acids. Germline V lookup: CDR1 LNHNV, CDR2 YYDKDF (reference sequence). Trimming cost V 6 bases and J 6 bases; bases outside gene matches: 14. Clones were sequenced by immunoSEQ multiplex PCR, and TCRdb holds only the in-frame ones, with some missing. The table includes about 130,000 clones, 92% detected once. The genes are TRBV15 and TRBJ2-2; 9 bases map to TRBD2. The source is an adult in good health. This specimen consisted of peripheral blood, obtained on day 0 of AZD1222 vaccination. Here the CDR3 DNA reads TGTGCCACCAGAGGAGGGGGTGGGACTAGCTACTCCGGGGAGCTGTTTTTT. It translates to CATRGGGGTSYSGELFF. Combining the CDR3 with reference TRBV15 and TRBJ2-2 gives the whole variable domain DAMVIQNPRYQVTQFGKPVTLSCSQTLNHNVMYWYQQKSSQAPKLLFHYYDKDFNNEADTPDNFQSRRPNTSFCFLDIRSPGLGDTAMYLCATRGGGGTSYSGELFFGEGSRLTVL.